A selection of T cell receptor beta chains follows, all from one sample in a study of shared clonotypes between healthy human individuals. Sequencing used immunoSEQ multiplex PCR; TCRdb keeps in-frame clones, though not all of them. In the table there are some 2.4 million clones, 93% of which are singletons. The sample taken for sequencing was naive CD4+ T cells from PBMCs. Every receptor here comes from a man between 18 and 29 years old in good health. Some clones in this sample may be carry-over from other donors' samples. CDR3s leave out the opening cysteine and the closing phenylalanine or tryptophan. D genes are given only for firm matches.

j_gene | v_gene | d_gene | CDR3aa
TRBJ2-4 | TRBV28 | NA | ASSPDRGAALAKNIQY
TRBJ2-2 | TRBV9 | NA | ASSRTVANTGELF
TRBJ1-1 | TRBV6-1 | NA | ASWGNTEAF
TRBJ2-1 | TRBV9 | NA | ASSGAQTNEQF
TRBJ2-1 | TRBV11-1 | NA | ASSLGVGSLPV
TRBJ2-3 | TRBV5-1 | NA | ASSLVGGHTDTQY
TRBJ1-2 | TRBV15 | NA | ATSRDPGGGYT
TRBJ1-5 | TRBV19 | NA | ASSNGPGTDGFNQPQH
TRBJ1-2 | TRBV7-3 | TRBD1 | ASSATPNRDSDGYT
TRBJ2-5 | TRBV6-1 | NA | ASSGPSGAQETQY
TRBJ1-6 | TRBV7-6 | NA | ASSIGIRGSGSPLH
TRBJ1-5 | TRBV21-1 | NA | ASSPGAVPTLYSNQPQH
TRBJ2-3 | TRBV9 | TRBD2 | ASSALAGATDTQY
TRBJ1-1 | TRBV7-2 | NA | ASSFDRLNTEAF
TRBJ2-3 | TRBV20-1 | NA | SASKMDTQY
TRBJ1-3 | TRBV28 | TRBD1 | ASSRDSLLSGNTIY
TRBJ2-1 | TRBV28 | NA | ASSPNGETGLKQF
TRBJ2-7 | TRBV6-5 | NA | ASSYSGGNEQY
TRBJ2-7 | TRBV28 | TRBD2 | ASRSLTSGRGGDSYEQY
TRBJ1-5 | TRBV6-6 | NA | ASSRRGDQPQH
TRBJ2-6 | TRBV28 | NA | ASSSRANVLT
TRBJ2-2 | TRBV18 | NA | ASSPLGQNTGELF
TRBJ2-5 | TRBV5-1 | TRBD2 | ASSPDPGGETQY
TRBJ1-1 | TRBV7-9 | TRBD1 | ASSLDRDRAF
TRBJ1-1 | TRBV15 | TRBD1 | ATSRDQGDTEAF
TRBJ1-1 | TRBV18 | NA | ASSPPQALNTEAF
TRBJ2-5 | TRBV5-1 | TRBD2 | ASSLNSGSAETQY
TRBJ1-4 | TRBV7-9 | NA | ASSFREKLF
TRBJ2-1 | TRBV5-1 | TRBD2 | ASSGRADNEQF
TRBJ2-7 | TRBV7-9 | NA | ASSLAPGPYEQY
TRBJ1-1 | TRBV5-1 | NA | ASSGTENTEAF
TRBJ1-5 | TRBV2 | TRBD1 | ASSDGRGQLQPQH
TRBJ2-5 | TRBV5-4 | NA | ASSLEKLTGRETQY
TRBJ2-1 | TRBV20-1 | NA | SARLGGEQF
TRBJ2-7 | TRBV7-8 | TRBD2 | ASSLRDSVVAGGAEQY
TRBJ2-7 | TRBV7-8 | NA | ASSLRDGPYEQY
TRBJ1-2 | TRBV2 | NA | ASSPGSSFGYT
TRBJ2-5 | TRBV28 | NA | ASSLGPAQETQY
TRBJ2-1 | TRBV4-2 | TRBD2 | ASSQGLRGGAGEINEQF
TRBJ1-3 | TRBV11-1 | NA | ASSLGDSGNTIY
TRBJ1-1 | TRBV5-1 | NA | ASSLDLLGDTEAF
TRBJ2-1 | TRBV5-4 | TRBD2 | ASSLRREGAHEQF
TRBJ1-1 | TRBV28 | NA | ASRPQGFTNTEAF
TRBJ2-7 | TRBV11-3 | NA | ASSQAEGNDYEQY
TRBJ2-7 | TRBV6-6 | NA | ASRPPAVGEQY
TRBJ2-7 | TRBV7-2 | NA | ASSSQQGNEQY
TRBJ1-5 | TRBV11-2 | TRBD1 | ASSALQGQRNQPQH
TRBJ2-7 | TRBV7-8 | TRBD1 | ASSLVGRVAGGDEQY
TRBJ2-5 | TRBV5-4 | NA | ASSFDQETQY
TRBJ2-7 | TRBV27 | TRBD1 | ASSPIYRGSYEQY
TRBJ2-5 | TRBV30 | NA | AWLGKGETQY
TRBJ2-3 | TRBV7-3 | TRBD1 | ASSLGGQGMDTQY
TRBJ2-7 | TRBV9 | NA | ASSVTWGVLGEQY
TRBJ1-5 | TRBV30 | NA | AWSEMDQPQH
TRBJ2-5 | TRBV10-3 | NA | AISESLGVETQY